These T cell receptor beta chains were read from a single sample in a study of shared clonotypes between healthy human individuals. Libraries were prepared by immunoSEQ multiplex PCR; TCRdb keeps only in-frame clonotypes and omits some of them. Seen here are millions of clones, 90% to 95% observed once, and the top ten hold under 0.15%. The sequenced sample was naive CD4+ T cells sorted from blood. These receptors originate from a man aged 18 to 30 in good health. Both conserved end residues are part of each CDR3. Fields, in order: CDR3 protein, clone size, V gene, D gene, J gene. The D gene is left open where the match is weak. Clone size is given for some rows only: seen once, a few or many times, or a class if the clone is expanded.

CAWSAEVGANYGYTF | - | TRBV30 | - | TRBJ1-2
CASSDRTAGEWSPLHF | once | TRBV9 | - | TRBJ1-6
CASSFQGAAYEQYF | - | TRBV13 | TRBD1 | TRBJ2-7
CASSRETGGYKNIQYF | - | TRBV19 | TRBD1 | TRBJ2-4
CASSPTREGSYEQYF | - | TRBV18 | TRBD2 | TRBJ2-7
CASSSYRGWTEAFF | - | TRBV27 | TRBD1 | TRBJ1-1
CAWSALNEQFF | once | TRBV30 | - | TRBJ2-1
CAISESGGQEEQFF | - | TRBV10-3 | - | TRBJ2-1
CASRDRNFLNQPQHF | - | TRBV19 | - | TRBJ1-5
CASSYRGSYNEQFF | many | TRBV11-3 | TRBD1 | TRBJ2-1
CASSEGTAGNSPLHF | - | TRBV5-1 | - | TRBJ1-6
CAWSRGLADQETQYF | - | TRBV30 | TRBD2 | TRBJ2-5
CASSTASGISYEQYF | - | TRBV18 | TRBD2 | TRBJ2-7
CASSDRDGEKLFF | - | TRBV6-4 | - | TRBJ1-4
CASSRLQILYEQYF | - | TRBV5-6 | - | TRBJ2-7
CASSLRDGQPQHF | - | TRBV7-3 | - | TRBJ1-5
CASSKGGRLGLAGGTEQFF | - | TRBV21-1 | - | TRBJ2-1
CASALNSNQPQHF | - | TRBV12-5 | - | TRBJ1-5
CSAGQGVDSPLHF | - | TRBV29-1 | TRBD1 | TRBJ1-6
CASSTSTGLTYEQYF | - | TRBV6-6 | TRBD1 | TRBJ2-7
CAISVSPAGNTIYF | - | TRBV10-3 | - | TRBJ1-3
CASSSSLEQFF | - | TRBV5-4 | - | TRBJ2-1
CASSEGTRPLNQPQHF | - | TRBV6-1 | - | TRBJ1-5
CASSAQGAQTEALF | once | TRBV9 | TRBD1 | TRBJ1-1
CAWSVKGGGQPQHF | - | TRBV30 | - | TRBJ1-5
CASSDPYEQFF | - | TRBV2 | - | TRBJ2-1
CATEWPQHF | few | TRBV28 | - | TRBJ1-5
CASSLGQLNEKLFF | - | TRBV7-6 | - | TRBJ1-4
CASRNRGPDTQYF | - | TRBV19 | TRBD1 | TRBJ2-3